This T cell receptor beta chain was sequenced for a study of CD8 T cells in Susac syndrome (dated by TCRdb to 2018 to 2020). Some background on the complete study: The study used repertoire sequencing to test whether antigen drove CD8+ T cell activation and differentiation in Susac syndrome. The study compared CD8+ T cell repertoire clonality among 11 to 12 healthy donors, roughly 14 Susac syndrome patients and some 16 multiple sclerosis patients. The research as a whole found: The TCR sequencing and HLA analysis was acknowledged to have included a relatively small number of individuals.

RNA was extracted using the RNeasy kit, and roughly 0.5 to 1 ug of the RNA was reverse transcribed with random hexamers. The immunoSEQ multiplex PCR assay, which covers 54 Vbeta and 13 Jbeta segments, was used to amplify TCR beta CDR3 regions. To correct PCR amplification bias, a synthetic template baseline was used for both primer optimization and computational correction. Processing in the source paper ran as follows. Reads were annotated to V, D and J genes per IMGT and analyzed with immunoSEQ Analyzer, keeping only productive sequences. Clonality was computed as one minus Shannon entropy normalized by log2 of the number of productive unique sequences. For each patient and control, public and private clones were evaluated among the 100 most prevalent clones. Clones were defined as Susac-specific if absent from the healthy and MS cohorts, from approximately 1,100 published viral clones and from other ImmuneACCESS disease sequences. TCRdb cleaned the public reads at Q25 with fastp, built clones with MiXCR and kept in-frame beta chains. Here each entry gathers all rows of one CDR3 protein and keeps the most common genes and DNA. TCRdb, rather than the study authors, made the V and J calls. The sample yields 55,000 to 70,000 distinct CDR3 sequences; 85% to 95% were counted once. The ten biggest clones cover about 0.26% of the sample.

High-throughput TCR beta sequencing profiled peripheral blood CD8+ and CD4+ T cells from healthy donors, Susac syndrome patients and multiple sclerosis patients. Healthy donors were included as age- and sex-matched controls. Bulk CD8+ and CD4+ T cells were purified by magnetic negative isolation, while CD8+ TEMRA cells were enriched using FACS. Blood was drawn into EDTA tubes, processed within 24 hours, and PBMCs were isolated by density gradient centrifugation. PBMCs intended for TCR sequencing were cryopreserved in liquid nitrogen and thawed later in a water bath at 37 degrees C. Purity of sorted or isolated CD4+, CD8+ and CD8+ TEMRA cells was at least 90%. On this clonotype itself: Its antigen is currently not known. No base quality information exists; no much larger clone differs at one position.

After removal of 3 bases from V and 10 bases from J, the junction retains 8 bases not matched to a gene. The CDR1 and CDR2 encoded by the germline V gene are SQVTM and ANQGSEA. The CDR3 covers 12 residues, taking in both the cysteine and the phenylalanine. Only the CDR3 part of the read is kept: 36 bases, read in frame from the first base. The sequence is built from TRBV29-1 and TRBJ1-1; 7 junctional bases match TRBD1. The specimen was CD8+ T cells from PBMCs. This TCR was sampled from a human donor in good health. CDR3 reads: CSVEGRGQTAFF. The DNA sequence is given as TGCAGCGTTGAGGGTAGGGGGCAGACAGCTTTCTTT.